Listed below are T cell receptor beta chains from one sample, sequenced in a study of OX40 agonist ivuxolimab in advanced cancers. This table comes from immunoSEQ multiplex PCR, and its TCRdb copy is limited to in-frame clones, with some not included. The table has tens of thousands of clones, around 85% seen once; the top ten hold about 35%. The source was CD4+ or CD8+ T cells sorted from blood, collected in a trial of the OX40 agonist ivuxolimab. The receptors were sampled from an adult with an advanced solid tumor such as melanoma, head and neck, liver or kidney cancer. Both conserved end residues are part of each CDR3. A D gene is named only where the DNA matches it firmly. Clone size is stated in some rows and not others, as once, few, many or a class when expanded.

cdr3_nt cdr3_aa d_call clone_size j_call v_call
TGCGCCAGCAGCTTCGACCCGGGAGGCTATGGCTACACCTTC CASSFDPGGYGYTF NA NA TRBJ1-2 TRBV5-1
TGCGCCAGCAGCTTGAGGGCGGGGAGCTCCTACAATGAGCAGTTCTTC CASSLRAGSSYNEQFF NA NA TRBJ2-1 TRBV5-1
TGTGCCAGCACCCGGGGGAGGCGGGACTACGAGCAGTACTTC CASTRGRRDYEQYF NA NA TRBJ2-7 TRBV2
TGTGCCAGCAGTTGGGACAGGGTTAGCAATCAGCCCCAGCATTTT CASSWDRVSNQPQHF TRBD1 NA TRBJ1-5 TRBV28
TGCGCCAGCAGCTCCACTTGGCTGGGGGAGACCCAGTACTTC CASSSTWLGETQYF NA NA TRBJ2-5 TRBV5-1
TGTGCCAGCAGTAGCACAGATACGCAGTATTTT CASSSTDTQYF NA NA TRBJ2-3 TRBV13
TGTGCCAGCAGTCCCAGCGGCAGGGCGGATGGCTACACCTTC CASSPSGRADGYTF NA NA TRBJ1-2 TRBV6-5
TGTGCCAGCAGGATGGGGGTCTCCGGGGAGCTGTTTTTT CASRMGVSGELFF NA few TRBJ2-2 TRBV6-1
TGTGCCAGCAGCCAACCACGGAACGAGCAGTACTTC CASSQPRNEQYF NA NA TRBJ2-7 TRBV7-6
TGTGCCAGCTCCCCTGACACAACTAATGAAAAACTGTTTTTT CASSPDTTNEKLFF NA large TRBJ1-4 TRBV27
TGTGCCAGCAGCCAAACAGTTGGAAACTACAATGAGCAGTTCTTC CASSQTVGNYNEQFF NA NA TRBJ2-1 TRBV7-6
TGTGCCAGCACCTCCGGGACAGGGCTTTACGAGCAGTACTTC CASTSGTGLYEQYF TRBD1 NA TRBJ2-7 TRBV28
TGTGCCAGCAGCCAAGTTGGGGGCGGAAACACCATATATTTT CASSQVGGGNTIYF NA few TRBJ1-3 TRBV14
TGTGCCAGCAGTTCGTTAGGACAGGTACTCTCCTACGAGCAGTACTTC CASSSLGQVLSYEQYF TRBD1 NA TRBJ2-7 TRBV27
TGCAGCGTGAATAAACTTGACCAATCCTATGGCTACACCTTC CSVNKLDQSYGYTF NA NA TRBJ1-2 TRBV29-1
TGTGCCAGCAGCCGGACAGCCTGGCACACCGGGGAGCTGTTTTTT CASSRTAWHTGELFF NA NA TRBJ2-2 TRBV5-5
TGTGCCAGCGGACTAGCGGGGGGTTCGGAGACCCAGTACTTC CASGLAGGSETQYF TRBD2 NA TRBJ2-5 TRBV28
TGCAGCGTTGACAGGGAGGAATCTGGCTACACCTTC CSVDREESGYTF NA NA TRBJ1-2 TRBV29-1
TGTGCCAGCAGCTTAGGCGCGGGGGCTGGAAACACCATATATTTT CASSLGAGAGNTIYF NA NA TRBJ1-3 TRBV7-7
TGTGCCAGCAGTCTATGGACAGGCGGGTACAATGAGCAGTTCTTC CASSLWTGGYNEQFF TRBD1 NA TRBJ2-1 TRBV28
TGTGCCAGCAGCGTAGGTCCAGGGAACGGTGGCTACACCTTC CASSVGPGNGGYTF NA NA TRBJ1-2 TRBV9
TGTGCCAGCAGCGTAGGACAGGCCTACGAGCAGTACTTC CASSVGQAYEQYF TRBD1 NA TRBJ2-7 TRBV28
TGTGCCAGTGGGGTAACCGGGACGGGCTATGGCTACACCTTC CASGVTGTGYGYTF NA NA TRBJ1-2 TRBV19
TGTGCCAGCCGACGGGGCAGCGGTTCGGACATTCAGTACTTC CASRRGSGSDIQYF NA NA TRBJ2-4 TRBV19
TGTGCCAGTAGTATAGATCTGGGAGGAACCTCGCGAGGTTCACCCCTCCACTTT CASSIDLGGTSRGSPLHF NA NA TRBJ1-6 TRBV19
TGCAGCGTTGAAGATCAGAACACTGAAGCTTTCTTT CSVEDQNTEAFF NA NA TRBJ1-1 TRBV29-1
TGTGCCAGCAGCTTAGGGACAGAAGAAGAGACCCAGTACTTC CASSLGTEEETQYF NA NA TRBJ2-5 TRBV11-2
TGTGCCAGCAGAGCGACGGGCGGGAGTCAGCCCCAGCATTTT CASRATGGSQPQHF NA NA TRBJ1-5 TRBV6-1
TGTGCCAGCTCACAGGGTCGGGGAACTAATGAAAAACTGTTTTTT CASSQGRGTNEKLFF NA once TRBJ1-4 TRBV18
TGCGCCAGCAGCCAAGAGGCGAGAAACTATGGCTACACCTTC CASSQEARNYGYTF NA NA TRBJ1-2 TRBV4-1
TGTGCCAGCAGCTTAGCCCAGGGAACCTACAATGAGCAGTTCTTC CASSLAQGTYNEQFF NA NA TRBJ2-1 TRBV7-2
TGTGCCAGTAGTATATCGGGGGGGCCTGATACGCAGTATTTT CASSISGGPDTQYF TRBD2 NA TRBJ2-3 TRBV19
TGTGCCAGCAGTTACAACACAGGGGGTGGAAACACCATATATTTT CASSYNTGGGNTIYF TRBD1 few TRBJ1-3 TRBV6-5
TGTGCCAGCAGCTATGACTCCCCGGGGGAGCAGTACTTC CASSYDSPGEQYF NA NA TRBJ2-7 TRBV7-9
TGCGCCAGCAGCTCTACCCCGAGCTCCTACGAGCAGTACTTC CASSSTPSSYEQYF NA NA TRBJ2-7 TRBV5-1
TGCAGTGCTAGAAGGGGGGGCGAGCAGTACTTC CSARRGGEQYF NA NA TRBJ2-7 TRBV20-1
TGTGCCAGTGGAACCTTTCAGCCCCAGCATTTT CASGTFQPQHF NA few TRBJ1-5 TRBV19
TGTGCCAGCAGTGAAGGGACTAGCGGGAACTCTGGGGCCAACGTCCTGACTTTC CASSEGTSGNSGANVLTF TRBD2 NA TRBJ2-6 TRBV6-1
TGTGCCAGCAGTGCTCTAGCGGGAGGGCCGGGGGAGACCCAGTACTTC CASSALAGGPGETQYF TRBD2 NA TRBJ2-5 TRBV2
TGTGCCAGCAGCTTAATCGGGTCCGGGGCCAACGTCCTGACTTTC CASSLIGSGANVLTF NA NA TRBJ2-6 TRBV5-4
TGCGCCAGCAGCTTGACCCCACAGGGGGCGAACACTGAAGCTTTCTTT CASSLTPQGANTEAFF TRBD1 NA TRBJ1-1 TRBV5-1